The clone carrying this T cell receptor (beta chain) is a singleton in its sample. Its antigen is currently unknown. This sample was included in a study of blood T cells in healthy people across ages. A sample-barcoded 5' primer and a J-beta primer mix were used in a second PCR of roughly 6 to 12 cycles. Each CDR3 protein is one row after TCRdb ran MiXCR on the 5' RACE reads. The sample consists of under 2,000,000 distinct CDR3 sequences, roughly 50% of them appearing once. CDR1 and CDR2 (germline): DFQATT, SNEGSKA (reference sequence). With V trimmed by 2 bases and J by 4 bases, 3 bases remained unmatched. This CDR3 has 13 residues. Findings and caveats of the study: The study regarded diversity estimates from one million T cells as underestimates.

J is TRBJ1-1 and V is TRBV20-1; TRBD1 matches 8 bases. The origin of this receptor is a woman aged 40 to 55 in good health. The sample taken for sequencing was blood. CDR3 amino acids: CSARLTGGTEAFF. As DNA, the CDR3 is TGCAGTGCTAGATTAACAGGGGGCACTGAAGCTTTCTTT.